This TCR beta chain stems from a study of blood T cell repertoires in COVID-19. Enrolled through a virtual design, the participants were between roughly 18 and 90 years of age and came from around 25 US areas. The recovered donors of Cohort 3 showed two negative PCRs, clearance, or symptom resolution. CDR3 size: 18 residues. The V segment lost 1 base and the J segment 7 bases; nucleotides outside the gene matches: 15. Germline CDR1 and CDR2: LNHDA and SQIVND (reference sequence). Sequenced by immunoSEQ multiplex PCR; TCRdb stores in-frame clones only, minus some. Of around 150,000 clones listed, around four fifths are singletons.

The sample was PBMCs or T cells enriched from blood (not recorded which). The clonotype comes from a woman aged 60-70 years who had recovered from COVID-19. V gene TRBV19 combines with J gene TRBJ2-3; 9 bases map to TRBD2. The CDR3 region has the DNA TGTGCCAGTAGTATAGGACAGCGGGAGGCTCCCGTACGTAATACGCAGTATTTT. This codes for CASSIGQREAPVRNTQYF. Full variable domain (rest looked up from reference TRBV19 and TRBJ2-3): DGGITQSPKYLFRKEGQNVTLSCEQNLNHDAMYWYRQDPGQGLRLIYYSQIVNDFQKGDIAEGYSVSREKKESFPLTVTSAQKNPTAFYLCASSIGQREAPVRNTQYFGPGTRLTVL.